This TCR beta chain was recovered during a study of blood T cell repertoires in COVID-19. At the level of the study: COVID-19 samples from acute and convalescent phases originated in the United States, Italy and Spain. PBMCs, B-cell-depleted T cells, or T cells were the source of the cDNA or gDNA that made up the material.

As originally analysed: Amplification from reference gene primers served as the basis for estimated nucleated cell counts. Produced via immunoSEQ multiplex PCR; TCRdb's table is partial and in-frame only. The V and J calls and the clone size are those of that table, but D and trimming were determined from the DNA. Among 95,000 to 150,000 clones, 85% were seen once, and the ten largest hold about a quarter. This CDR3 has 15 amino acids. V was shortened by 0 bases and J by 1 base, with 9 bases between the two germline ends. CDR1 is MNHEY and CDR2 is SVGAGI in the germline V gene. The material sequenced was peripheral blood. The receptor was isolated from an elderly woman with acute or convalescent COVID-19. V and J are TRBV6-5 and TRBJ1-1; no clear D. The chain's CDR3 is CASSYSITANTEAFF. The CDR3 nucleotides read TGTGCCAGCAGTTACTCGATCACAGCGAACACTGAAGCTTTCTTT.